The clone carrying this TCR beta chain has at least ten counts. No antigen is known for it. Trimming cost V 1 base and J 7 bases, with 11 bases left between them. The germline V gene has CDR1 LGHDT and CDR2 YNNKEL (reference sequence). This CDR3 region has 13 residues. TCRdb reprocessed the 5' RACE reads via MiXCR and lists one record per CDR3 protein. The sample comprises 550,000 to 700,000 distinct CDR3 sequences, 9% to 10% of which are singletons, and approximately 3.2% rests with the top ten. The data were obtained in a study of identical twins. Findings and limits, study-wide: Excess sharing between twins was weaker in beta out-of-frame sequences. Zero-insertion analyses were open to partial confounding by invariant MAIT and iNKT cells. The authors drew conclusions from cross-sectional statistical analysis rather than following the same donors.

These data also featured in a second study, about yellow fever vaccine responses in identical twins.

J is TRBJ2-7 and V is TRBV3-1, with D possibly matching TRBD2 (5 bases). The clonotype was recovered from a woman aged 18 to 35 in good health. The sample consisted of PBMCs. The CDR3 nucleotides are TGTGCCAGCAGCCAAGGACCTGGGAGAGAGCAGTACTTC. It encodes CASSQGPGREQYF.